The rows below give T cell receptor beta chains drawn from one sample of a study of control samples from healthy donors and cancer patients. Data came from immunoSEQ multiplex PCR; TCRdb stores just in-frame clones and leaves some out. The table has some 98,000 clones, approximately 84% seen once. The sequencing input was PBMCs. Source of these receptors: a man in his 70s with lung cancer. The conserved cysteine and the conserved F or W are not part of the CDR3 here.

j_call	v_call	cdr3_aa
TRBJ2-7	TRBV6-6	ASSLISWTSGGPTYEQY
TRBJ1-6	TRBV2	ASMASGTDNSPLH
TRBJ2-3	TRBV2	ASRSTSGGSDTQY
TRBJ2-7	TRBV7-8	ASSPLGSPAYEQY
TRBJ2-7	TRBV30	AWSGRQGLTYEQY
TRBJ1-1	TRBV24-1	ATQTGGSNTEAF
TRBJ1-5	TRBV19	ASSIRQRGGNQPQH
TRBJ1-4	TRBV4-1	ASSNTIRGLKLF
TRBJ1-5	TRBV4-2	ASSQDGGNSNQPQH
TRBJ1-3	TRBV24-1	ATSDRSDPGNTIY
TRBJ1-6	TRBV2	ASSEGTGNSPLH
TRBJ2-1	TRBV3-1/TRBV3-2	ASSHSGGEQF
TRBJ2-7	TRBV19	ASSIGRGGEQY
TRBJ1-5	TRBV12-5	ASGSPDRDRGNQPQH
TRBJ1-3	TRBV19	ASSIGWRGSGNTIY
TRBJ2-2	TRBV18	ASSPNRENTGELF
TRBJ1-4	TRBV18	ASSPRTPARTNEKLF
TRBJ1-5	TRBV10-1	ASSESPGPSPQH
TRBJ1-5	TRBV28	ASISGPNQPQH
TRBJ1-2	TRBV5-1	ASSRTGGPSYGYT
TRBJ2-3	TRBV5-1	ASSWGPRASTDTQY
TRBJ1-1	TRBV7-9	ASSPPLGGRGTEAF
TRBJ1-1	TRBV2	ASISNGLVSAQAF
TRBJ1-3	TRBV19	ASSDRASGNTIY
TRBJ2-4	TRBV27	ASSLGAMAKNIQY
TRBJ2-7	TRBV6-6	ASSRQGSNNYEQY
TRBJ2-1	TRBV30	AWSRQGNEQF
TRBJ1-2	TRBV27	ASSAPGQGSDGYT
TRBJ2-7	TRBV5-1	ASSPNSAASSYEQY
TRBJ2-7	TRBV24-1	ATSDLYSQGISYEQY
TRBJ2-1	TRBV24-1	ATSDFGPGAYNEQF
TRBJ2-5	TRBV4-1	ASSQGLAGQETQY
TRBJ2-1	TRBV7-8	ASSLAGARGPWNEQF